This TCR beta chain was sequenced in a study of blood T cell repertoires in COVID-19. Whole-study context: T cells, B-cell-depleted T cells, or PBMCs supplied cDNA or gDNA.

Self-reported history from a screening survey and questionnaire set each donor's cohort. Germline V gene lookup returns CDR1 GTSNPN and CDR2 SVGIG (reference sequence). CDR3 length: 16 amino acids. Trimming left V 3 bases short and J 5 bases short, with 22 bases between. Under the authors' procedure: Cell counts per sample came from amplifying reference gene primers. The method was immunoSEQ multiplex PCR; TCRdb's version includes in-frame clones alone and lacks a portion of them. The V and J calls and clone size are taken from that table; D and trimming were inferred from the DNA. The repertoire holds about 400,000 clones, with 70% to 90% as singletons.

The specimen was PBMCs or T cells enriched from blood (not recorded which). The clonotype originates from a woman in her thirties or forties with acute COVID-19. The chain uses TRBV30 and TRBJ1-2; possibly TRBD1 for D (6 bases). In nucleotides, the CDR3 is TGTGCCTGGAGGCGAAGGGACATTGCCCTTCAGTATGGCTACACCTTC. Amino acids: CAWRRRDIALQYGYTF.